This T cell receptor (beta chain) was identified in a study of blood T cell repertoires in COVID-19. Background on the study: COVID-19 samples from acute and convalescent phases originated in the United States, Italy and Spain. Nucleic acid was either cDNA or gDNA, and it came from T cells, B-cell-depleted T cells, or PBMCs.

V lost 5 bases, J lost 0 bases, and 10 bases lay in between. The CDR3 is 14 amino acids. The V gene's germline CDR1 is SNHLY and CDR2 FYNNEI. This clone appeared once. Source study methods: Amplification of reference gene primers was used by the study to estimate nucleated cell counts. This table comes from immunoSEQ multiplex PCR, and its TCRdb copy is limited to in-frame clones, with some not included. V and J calls and clone size follow that table, whereas D and trimming were derived from the DNA. This table has fewer than 350,000 clones, 85% appearing once. Sample: peripheral blood. J is TRBJ1-2 and V is TRBV2; no reliable D call. The origin of this receptor is a human donor in a cohort sampled during active COVID-19. The CDR3 DNA is TGTGCCAGCAGTCTCCCGGGAGCTAACTATGGCTACACCTTC. Translation gives CASSLPGANYGYTF. The full variable domain, with the rest looked up from reference TRBV2 and TRBJ1-2, is EPEVTQTPSHQVTQMGQEVILRCVPISNHLYFYWYRQILGQKVEFLVSFYNNEISEKSEIFDDQFSVERPDGSNFTLKIRSTKLEDSAMYFCASSLPGANYGYTFGSGTRLTVV.